This T cell receptor (beta chain) is drawn from a study of blood T cell repertoires in COVID-19. In the study overall: Whether acute or convalescent, the COVID-19 samples came from the United States, Italy and Spain. T cells, B-cell-depleted T cells, or PBMCs provided the cDNA or gDNA that served as material.

Original handling: Amplification of reference gene primers provided the estimated nucleated cell counts. Sequenced by immunoSEQ multiplex PCR; TCRdb stores in-frame clones only, minus some. V and J calls and clone size follow that table, whereas D and trimming were derived from the DNA. The sample consists of 55,000 to 75,000 clones, roughly 86% of them appearing once. This clone has more than one count but fewer than ten. The germline CDR1 and CDR2 sequences are MNHEY and SMNVEV (reference sequence). This CDR3 is 14 amino acids long. Trimming pared 3 bases from V and 6 bases from J, leaving 15 bases between.

V is TRBV27 and J is TRBJ2-7, with D possibly being TRBD1 (6 bases). This clonotype originated in a man in his fifties with active COVID-19. What was sequenced was peripheral blood. CDR3 residues: CASSFRQGMREQYF. The CDR3 nucleotides are TGTGCCAGCAGTTTTCGGCAGGGGATGCGCGAGCAGTACTTC.